This T cell receptor (beta chain) was captured in a study of cytomegalovirus exposure and HLA in healthy donors. Study as a whole: T cells numbering about 200 million yielded around 120 million unique TCR beta sequences in an earlier analysis. Overall study findings and caveats: Specific recognition of CMV antigens was confirmed in vitro for a few chains (all CMV-associated). The authors later found HLA-associated TCR beta chains more clonally expanded than equally common others.

Points on this clone: The antigen remains undetermined.

This PCR relied on a set of 60 Vbeta primers and 13 Jbeta primers. The table came from immunoSEQ multiplex PCR; TCRdb's copy has only in-frame clones and leaves some out. The table records 130,000 or so clones, roughly 80% of them present only once. The sequence was collected from a man in his forties in good health and CMV-seronegative. Sequencing was carried out using PBMCs.

CDR3: CASSREVGQGRTDTQYF. For the CDR3, the DNA is TGTGCCAGCAGCCGAGAGGTAGGACAGGGAAGGACAGATACGCAGTATTTT. The rearrangement joins TRBV4-2 to TRBJ2-3, with 8 bases lining up with TRBD1. J lost 3 bases, V lost 4 bases, and 12 bases had no gene match. This CDR3 contains 17 residues. Per germline, CDR1 LGHNA and CDR2 YNFKEQ.